This T cell receptor (beta chain) is drawn from a study of T cells in Graves' hyperthyroidism and ophthalmopathy. Whole-study findings and limits: Most thyroid clonotypes expanded above 0.001 were also detected in blood. Ophthalmopathy was model-predicted a median about six months pre-onset.

This clonotype was detected ten times or more. Its antigen is unidentified. RNA transcripts provided the source from which TCR beta CDR3 regions were amplified. With the HTBI primer set, the TCR CDR3 went through a first round of RT-PCR. TCRdb reprocessed the multiplex PCR reads via MiXCR and lists one record per CDR3 protein. Seen here are 600,000 or so distinct CDR3 sequences, roughly 50% observed once, and the top ten hold 8.2%. V shed 5 bases and J shed 0 bases, with 7 bases lying between them. This CDR3 has 15 amino acids. The germline CDR1 and CDR2 sequences are KGHDR and SFDVKD. Each diagnosis drew on symptoms, thyroxine, TRAb, thyroid ultrasound and orbital computed tomography findings.

Sample: peripheral blood or thyroid tissue (not recorded which). The clonotype was recovered from a young woman with Graves' hyperthyroidism. The rearrangement uses TRBV24-1 and TRBJ2-6; D ambiguous. In nucleotides, the CDR3 is TGTGCCACCAGTGGCGCTGACTCTGGGGCCAACGTCCTGACTTTC. It codes for CATSGADSGANVLTF.